These 14 T cell receptor beta chains originate from one sample sequenced in a study of T cells in Graves' hyperthyroidism and ophthalmopathy. Researchers amplified the TCR beta CDR3 regions from RNA transcripts. An initial round of RT-PCR targeting the TCR CDR3 relied on the HTBI primer set. MiXCR was run by TCRdb on the multiplex PCR reads, yielding one entry per CDR3 protein. The data show more than 300,000 distinct CDR3 sequences, about 14% seen once. The source material was blood. Source of these receptors: a woman in her 30s with Graves' ophthalmopathy.

This clonotype was recorded a few times. The V and J genes are TRBV28 and TRBJ2-6; perhaps TRBD1 as D (6 bases). From germline, CDR1 is MDHEN and CDR2 SYDVKM. V gave up 8 bases and J gave up 1 base, with 18 bases separating them. The CDR3 is made up of 17 amino acids. The CDR3 sequence: CASHPSQGGSGANVLTF. The CDR3 region has the DNA TGTGCCAGCCACCCCTCACAGGGCGGATCTGGGGCCAACGTCCTGACTTTC.

In its sample, this clonotype was seen many times. The chain recombines TRBV7-2 with TRBJ2-3; D might be TRBD2 (7 bases). This CDR3 spans 17 amino acids. The germline V and J ends were trimmed by 3 bases and 0 bases, with 16 bases remaining between them. Germline CDR1 and CDR2: SGHTA and FQGNSA. The chain's CDR3 is CASSFSGGHRSTDTQYF. The CDR3 nucleotides are TGTGCCAGCAGCTTTTCGGGGGGACACCGTAGCACAGATACGCAGTATTTT.

This clonotype showed up many times. The chain joins TRBV5-4 to TRBJ1-2; D ambiguous. V shed 1 base and J shed 4 bases, with 11 bases lying between them. Looked up from germline, CDR1 is SGHNT and CDR2 is YYREEE (reference sequence). The CDR3 has 14 amino acids. The CDR3 region has the DNA TGTGCCAGCAGCTTGCCGGACGGACCCTATGGCTACACCTTC. Residues: CASSLPDGPYGYTF.

This clonotype was found many times. CDR3 DNA sequence: TGTGCCAGCAGGCCAGGGCGGGGATTCGGTGAAGCTTTCTTT. Residues: CASRPGRGFGEAFF. V and J are TRBV7-2 and TRBJ1-1, with D tentatively TRBD1 (5 bases). Germline V gene sequence: CDR1 SGHTA, CDR2 FQGNSA. V shed 6 bases and J shed 7 bases, with 18 bases lying between them. The CDR3 is 14 residues long.

Ten or more counts support this clonotype. This chain uses TRBV27 with TRBJ2-7; possibly TRBD1 for D (6 bases). The CDR3 loop spans 13 amino acids. Trimming took off 5 bases at V and 3 bases at J, with 11 bases between the two ends. The V gene's germline CDR1 is MNHEY and CDR2 SMNVEV (reference sequence). CDR3 coding DNA: TGTGCCAGCAGTCACGGGACATACTACGAGCAGTACTTC. Translated: CASSHGTYYEQYF.

At least ten counts were recorded for this clonotype. This sequence joins TRBV30 and TRBJ2-7, with D hard to call. Trimming took 2 bases from V and 6 from J, leaving 8 bases between them. Looked up from germline, CDR1 is GTSNPN and CDR2 is SVGIG (reference sequence). CDR3 length equals 11 residues. CDR3 coding DNA: TGTGCCTGGAGTTCTTCTAGCGAGCAGTACTTC. Its protein is CAWSSSSEQYF.

This clonotype was counted many times. The chain employs TRBV20-1 and TRBJ2-3; 8 bases are a match to TRBD2. Germline CDR1 DFQATT, CDR2 SNEGSKA (reference sequence). J gave up 1 base and V 0 bases, and 3 bases lay outside the gene matches. The CDR3 loop spans 15 amino acids. DNA for the CDR3: TGCAGTGCTAGAGATGGACTAGCTGGCACAGATACGCAGTATTTT. Its protein product is CSARDGLAGTDTQYF.

This clonotype was seen more than once but under ten times. The J gene is TRBJ2-7, the V gene TRBV14; D call uncertain. CDR1 is SGHDN and CDR2 is FVKESK in the germline V gene. The V end was cut by 3 bases, the J end by 5 bases, with 8 bases between. The length of the CDR3 is 12 residues. CDR3 in amino acids: CASSQKKDEQYF. Here the CDR3 DNA reads TGTGCCAGCAGCCAGAAAAAGGACGAGCAGTACTTC.

The table lists this clonotype with a few counts. The chain joins TRBV6-5 to TRBJ1-1; no clear D gene. Germline values: CDR1 MNHEY, CDR2 SVGAGI. The CDR3 covers 13 residues. Trimming pared 0 bases from V and 10 bases from J, leaving 12 bases between. CDR3 residues: CASSYSSGSLAFF. CDR3 sequence (DNA): TGTGCCAGCAGTTACTCATCCGGGTCCCTAGCTTTCTTT.

This clonotype has only a few counts. The rearrangement uses TRBV4-1 and TRBJ1-2, with D uncertain. The germline V gene encodes CDR1 MGHRA and CDR2 YSYEKL. The CDR3 length is 19 residues. Trimming removed 1 base at V and 2 bases at J, with 23 bases between. CDR3 nucleotides: TGCGCCAGCAGCCAAGTTATTCGGGTCAACCAACTACAAAACTATGGCTACACCTTC. Protein sequence: CASSQVIRVNQLQNYGYTF.

This clonotype has ten or more counts. The J gene is TRBJ2-1, the V gene TRBV12-3 or TRBV12-4; D might be TRBD2 (5 bases). Trimming pared 5 bases from V and 5 bases from J, leaving 16 bases between. This CDR3 comprises 15 residues. Written as DNA, the CDR3 is TGTGCCAGCAGTCCGACTACTTTCCCCGACAATGAGCAGTTCTTC. Residues: CASSPTTFPDNEQFF.

This clonotype was counted many times. V gene TRBV13 combines with J gene TRBJ1-2; tentative D call: TRBD1 (5 bases). The CDR3 spans 15 residues. Germline CDR1 and CDR2: PRHDT and FYEKMQ (reference sequence). Between the trimmed V and J ends, which lost 5 bases and 7 bases, there was a span of 20 bases. CDR3 sequence (DNA): TGTGCCAGCAGCGTTGGGACGGCGGCTCAGGCTGGCTACACCTTC. Amino acids: CASSVGTAAQAGYTF.

This clonotype was found many times. This rearrangement joins TRBV6-1 to TRBJ1-6, with D possibly being TRBD1 (5 bases). Germline values: CDR1 MNHNS, CDR2 SASEGT. Trimming pared 2 bases from V and 7 bases from J, leaving 12 bases between. The CDR3 spans 15 residues. This chain's CDR3 is CASSELGTINSPLHF. The CDR3 DNA is TGTGCCAGCAGTGAATTGGGGACGATCAATTCACCCCTCCACTTT.

In its sample, this clonotype was seen many times. The chain joins TRBV20-1 to TRBJ2-2; D unclear. The CDR3 consists of 13 residues. Trimming removed 5 bases at V and 0 bases at J, with 7 bases between. Germline V lookup: CDR1 DFQATT, CDR2 SNEGSKA (reference sequence). The CDR3 DNA reads TGCAGTGCTGGCTCGACGAACACCGGGGAGCTGTTTTTT. Residues: CSAGSTNTGELFF.